This T cell receptor (beta chain) was captured by sequencing in a study of T cell responses to AZD1222 COVID-19 vaccine. CDR1 and CDR2 (germline): SNHLY, FYNNEI. With 7 bases clipped from V and 3 bases from J, the junction kept 4 bases outside the gene matches. CDR3 length: 13 amino acids. Whole-study results and caveats: There were vaccine-associated CD4 TCRs across spike, dominant at 160-218 and 743-854. Close to half of all spike-specific TCRs reportedly target regions of the variants that are unmutated. White British donors predominated, females outnumbered males, and clonal diversity was possibly underestimated.

Notes on this clone: Antigen specificity is unknown.

Using immunoSEQ multiplex PCR, the repertoire was profiled, and TCRdb retains in-frame clones only, with some absent. The sample records about 100,000 clones, approximately 87% being singletons. The genes are TRBV2 and TRBJ2-7; TRBD1 aligns across 9 bases. The input for sequencing was peripheral blood, taken 28 days after the second AZD1222 dose. This TCR derives from an adult who received the AZD1222 COVID-19 vaccine. CDR3 protein: CASTTGGNYEQYF. As DNA, the CDR3 is TGTGCCAGCACTACAGGGGGCAACTACGAGCAGTACTTC.